This TCR beta chain is drawn from a study of blood T cell repertoires in COVID-19. Background on the study: Samples came from the United States, Italy and Spain, spanning acute and convalescent COVID-19.

Authors' analysis steps: Using reference gene primer amplification, nucleated cell counts were estimated. Profiling relied on immunoSEQ multiplex PCR, and the TCRdb table lists in-frame clones only, not all of them. The DNA was the basis for D and trimming; V, J and clone size are from that table. The sample includes approximately 70,000 clones, 88% of them seen just once. Trimming shortened V by 4 bases and J by 5 bases, and 18 bases separated the two germline ends. CDR1 SGHDT and CDR2 YYEEEE come from the germline V gene. The CDR3 spans 15 residues. The source of this sequence is a human donor in a cohort sampled during active COVID-19. The specimen was peripheral blood. This chain joins TRBV5-6 and TRBJ1-2; D call uncertain. CDR3 region: CASSPPGSDSYGYTF. The CDR3, as DNA: TGTGCCAGCAGCCCGCCCGGTTCGGACTCTTATGGCTACACCTTC.